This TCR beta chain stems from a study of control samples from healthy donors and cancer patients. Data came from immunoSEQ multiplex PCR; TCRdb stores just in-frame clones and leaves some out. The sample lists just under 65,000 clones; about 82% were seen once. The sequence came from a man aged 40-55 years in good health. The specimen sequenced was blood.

This CDR3 is CASSSRGEAFF. The CDR3 nucleotides read TGTGCCAGCAGTTCAAGGGGAGAAGCTTTCTTT. This chain links TRBV12-3 or TRBV12-4 with TRBJ1-1, with D perhaps TRBD1 (5 bases). This CDR3 contains 11 residues. Trimming left V 4 bases short and J 8 bases short, with 8 bases between.